Below are 14 T cell receptor beta chains sequenced from a single sample in a study of chemoradiotherapy in HPV16-positive cancers. Clones were sequenced by immunoSEQ multiplex PCR, and TCRdb holds only the in-frame ones, with some missing. Of about 25,000 clones in the sample, around 90% were seen once. This sample comprised blood, obtained from a patient who underwent chemoradiotherapy. The receptors shown here come from a human donor with HPV-associated anogenital cancer.

The chain combines TRBV2 with TRBJ2-1; D unclear. V dropped 6 bases and J dropped 8 bases, with 11 bases sitting between them. There are 12 residues in the CDR3. Germline lookup yields CDR1 SNHLY and CDR2 FYNNEI. This CDR3 reads CASSPEVHEQFF. As DNA, the CDR3 is TGTGCCAGCAGCCCAGAGGTACATGAGCAGTTCTTC.

V is TRBV6-6 and J is TRBJ2-1; TRBD2 aligns across 9 bases. The CDR3 consists of 15 residues. Germline assignment: CDR1 MNHNY and CDR2 SVGAGI (reference sequence). The V gene end was trimmed by 5 bases and the J gene end by 0 bases; junction bases not matched to a gene: 2. The CDR3 reads CASSDSGSSYNEQFF. CDR3 coding DNA: TGTGCCAGCAGTGATAGCGGGAGCTCCTACAATGAGCAGTTCTTC.

A few counts support this clone. The chain combines TRBV28 with TRBJ1-2, with 9 bases that match TRBD1. CDR3 size: 14 residues. CDR1 is MDHEN and CDR2 is SYDVKM in the germline V gene. Unmatched junction bases numbered 5, after V lost 5 bases and J lost 4 bases. CDR3 region: CASSAGTGPYGYTF. The CDR3 DNA sequence: TGTGCCAGCAGTGCCGGGACAGGGCCCTATGGCTACACCTTC.

The CDR3 DNA reads as TGTGCCAGCAGCTTAGAGGGAAGACTAAACACCATATATTTT. Protein sequence: CASSLEGRLNTIYF. This chain links TRBV7-9 with TRBJ1-3; no definite D call. Trimming shortened V by 1 base and J by 6 bases, and 10 bases separated the two germline ends. CDR1 SEHNR and CDR2 FQNEAQ come from the germline V gene (reference sequence). There are 14 residues in the CDR3.

The gene calls are TRBV2 and TRBJ2-5, with a possible D match to TRBD2 (6 bases). Deletions cut 0 bases from V and 7 bases from J, with 12 bases between. From germline, CDR1 is SNHLY and CDR2 FYNNEI. The CDR3 is 14 amino acids. The CDR3 loop reads CASSEARDLGTQYF. As DNA, the CDR3 is TGTGCCAGCAGTGAAGCGCGGGACCTGGGGACCCAGTACTTC. Based on the CDR3 plus reference TRBV2 and TRBJ2-5, the full variable domain is EPEVTQTPSHQVTQMGQEVILRCVPISNHLYFYWYRQILGQKVEFLVSFYNNEISEKSEIFDDQFSVERPDGSNFTLKIRSTKLEDSAMYFCASSEARDLGTQYFGPGTRLLVL.

The chain carries TRBV2 and TRBJ1-5, with 11 positions matching TRBD1. Germline CDR1 reads SNHLY; CDR2 reads FYNNEI. CDR3 length: 17 residues. V trimming: 7 bases; J trimming: 7 bases; junction bases outside the gene matches: 15. In nucleotides, the CDR3 is TGTGCCAGCACCGCGTGGACAGGGGGCGACCCCAAACAGCCCCAGCATTTT. Translating gives CASTAWTGGDPKQPQHF.

The chain employs TRBV18 and TRBJ2-5; 8 bases are shared with TRBD1. V trimming: 4 bases; J trimming: 5 bases; junction bases outside the gene matches: 6. This CDR3 has 14 amino acids. Germline CDR1 and CDR2: KGHSH and LQKENI. CDR3 sequence (DNA): TGTGCCAGCTCACAGGGGACAGGCCGTGAGACCCAGTACTTC. The encoded protein is CASSQGTGRETQYF.

This chain connects TRBV7-9 to TRBJ1-3; a possible D gene is TRBD1 (5 bases). The CDR3 runs to 14 residues. Deletions cut 1 base from V and 1 base from J, with 5 bases between. Germline V gene data show CDR1 as SEHNR and CDR2 as FQNEAQ (reference sequence). In nucleotides, the CDR3 is TGTGCCAGCAGCTTAGGACAGTCTGGAAACACCATATATTTT. This encodes CASSLGQSGNTIYF.

This clone was detected only once. This chain joins TRBV5-1 and TRBJ1-4; 7 bases agree with TRBD1. CDR3 length: 15 amino acids. V gave up 0 bases and J gave up 7 bases; unmatched junction bases: 6. Germline V gene data show CDR1 as SGHRS and CDR2 as YFSETQ. CDR3 sequence: CASSLAGGYGEKLFF. The CDR3 nucleotides read TGCGCCAGCAGCTTGGCAGGGGGATACGGTGAAAAACTGTTTTTT.

The rearrangement links TRBV5-6 to TRBJ2-7; 10 bases are shared with TRBD1. This CDR3 has 14 residues. Trimming removed 4 bases from V and 5 bases from J; junction bases left unmatched: 6. Germline CDR1 reads SGHDT; CDR2 reads YYEEEE. CDR3 sequence: CASSSRDRGNEQYF. In DNA form, the CDR3 reads TGTGCCAGCAGCAGCCGGGACAGGGGTAACGAGCAGTACTTC.

This clone occurred once. The chain is built from TRBV18 and TRBJ2-3; no clear D. This CDR3 has 12 residues. The germline CDR1 and CDR2 sequences are KGHSH and LQKENI. Trimming pared 4 bases from V and 4 bases from J, leaving 6 bases between. CDR3 DNA sequence: TGTGCCAGCTCACTTGGGGCAGATACGCAGTATTTT. Translated: CASSLGADTQYF.

The V and J genes are TRBV5-1 and TRBJ2-3, with D possibly matching TRBD2 (6 bases). The CDR3 contains 15 residues. CDR1 is SGHRS, CDR2 YFSETQ, per germline. V lost 1 base to trimming and J lost 6 bases, with 15 bases between them. CDR3 nucleotide sequence: TGCGCCAGCAGCTTGAGTCCGGCAGGGAGGGATACGCAGTATTTT. It codes for CASSLSPAGRDTQYF. The whole variable domain, remainder taken from reference TRBV5-1 and TRBJ2-3, is KAGVTQTPRYLIKTRGQQVTLSCSPISGHRSVSWYQQTPGQGLQFLFEYFSETQRNKGNFPGRFSGRQFSNSRSEMNVSTLELGDSALYLCASSLSPAGRDTQYFGPGTRLTVL.

The chain couples TRBV2 to TRBJ2-1, with 11 positions matching TRBD2. Germline V gives CDR1 SNHLY, CDR2 FYNNEI. The length of the CDR3 is 17 residues. The J segment lost 7 bases and the V segment lost 6 bases, leaving 14 bases of the junction unmatched. The CDR3 DNA reads TGTGCCAGCAGCCGACTAGCGGGGTTAGGGACTGGTAATGAGCAGTTCTTC. This encodes CASSRLAGLGTGNEQFF.

The chain joins TRBV6-5 to TRBJ1-2, with 7 bases that match TRBD1. Unmatched junction bases numbered 11, after V lost 2 bases and J lost 11 bases. This CDR3 comprises 14 residues. CDR1 MNHEY and CDR2 SVGAGI come from the germline V gene. The chain's CDR3 is CASSYGIGGPSYTF. The DNA of the CDR3 is TGTGCCAGCAGTTACGGAATAGGGGGCCCGTCATACACCTTC.